Listed below are T cell receptor beta chains from one sample, sequenced in a study of CD4 T cells in relation to SARS-CoV-2 and coronaviruses. This table comes from immunoSEQ multiplex PCR, and its TCRdb copy is limited to in-frame clones, with some not included. The repertoire includes around 69,000 clones, approximately 94% of them detected once, and around 0.13% sits in the top ten. The specimen was naive CD4+ T cells from PBMCs. The receptors originated from a human donor in good health. Each CDR3 is given with its conserved first and last residue. Each record gives: J gene, D gene, V gene, clone size, CDR3 DNA, CDR3 protein. The D gene is left open where the match is weak. Some rows have no size entry. The others give once, few or many, or a class for an expanded clone.

j_gene: TRBJ1-1; d_gene: NA; v_gene: TRBV25-1; abundance: NA; CDR3nt: TGTGCCAGCAGTGAATGGGGGGGGACGAACACTGAAGCTTTCTTT; CDR3aa: CASSEWGGTNTEAFF
j_gene: TRBJ2-1; d_gene: TRBD1; v_gene: TRBV3-1/TRBV3-2; abundance: NA; CDR3nt: TGTGCCAGCAGTCTGGGACAGGGGGGTCGTGAGCAGTTCTTC; CDR3aa: CASSLGQGGREQFF
j_gene: TRBJ2-3; d_gene: TRBD2; v_gene: TRBV11-2; abundance: NA; CDR3nt: TGTGCCAGCAGCTCAAATATGGGACTAGCGGGAGGCCTGGGAGATACGCAGTATTTT; CDR3aa: CASSSNMGLAGGLGDTQYF
j_gene: TRBJ1-1; d_gene: NA; v_gene: TRBV30; abundance: NA; CDR3nt: TGTGCCTGGACACGTGCTACCCAAGCTTTCTTT; CDR3aa: CAWTRATQAFF
j_gene: TRBJ2-7; d_gene: NA; v_gene: TRBV29-1; abundance: NA; CDR3nt: TGCAGCGCAAAAGACTACCCACGTACAAGCGAGCAGTACTTC; CDR3aa: CSAKDYPRTSEQYF
j_gene: TRBJ2-1; d_gene: TRBD2; v_gene: TRBV6-5; abundance: NA; CDR3nt: TGTGCCAGCAGTTACCAGACTAGCGGCCCATACAATGAGCAGTTCTTC; CDR3aa: CASSYQTSGPYNEQFF
j_gene: TRBJ1-2; d_gene: NA; v_gene: TRBV15; abundance: NA; CDR3nt: TGTGCCACCAGCAGAGATATTCGGGGGCCCTATGGCTACACCTTC; CDR3aa: CATSRDIRGPYGYTF
j_gene: TRBJ2-1; d_gene: TRBD2; v_gene: TRBV28; abundance: NA; CDR3nt: TGTGCCAGCATTTTAAGTGCGGGACTAGCCTACAATGAGCAGTTCTTC; CDR3aa: CASILSAGLAYNEQFF
j_gene: TRBJ2-7; d_gene: TRBD1; v_gene: TRBV7-9; abundance: NA; CDR3nt: TGTGCCAGCAGCTTAGCAGGGGGCGCCTCCTACGAGCAGTACTTC; CDR3aa: CASSLAGGASYEQYF
j_gene: TRBJ2-7; d_gene: TRBD1; v_gene: TRBV5-1; abundance: NA; CDR3nt: TGCGCCAGCAGCCAAGGGACAGCGAAGTTCTACGAGCAGTACTTC; CDR3aa: CASSQGTAKFYEQYF
j_gene: TRBJ2-5; d_gene: TRBD1; v_gene: TRBV28; abundance: NA; CDR3nt: TGTGCCAGCAGTCCTATCCGGGGACAGGGAGGAGAGACCCAGTACTTC; CDR3aa: CASSPIRGQGGETQYF
j_gene: TRBJ2-7; d_gene: TRBD2; v_gene: TRBV27; abundance: NA; CDR3nt: TGTGCCAGCAGTTTTTCTGCTAGCGGGGGAGAGCAGTACTTC; CDR3aa: CASSFSASGGEQYF
j_gene: TRBJ2-3; d_gene: NA; v_gene: TRBV4-1; abundance: NA; CDR3nt: TGCGCCAGCAGCCAAGTGGGCGGGACAACAGATACGCAGTATTTT; CDR3aa: CASSQVGGTTDTQYF
j_gene: TRBJ2-3; d_gene: NA; v_gene: TRBV6-6; abundance: NA; CDR3nt: TGTGCCAGCACGGGAGCTAGCACAGATACGCAGTATTTT; CDR3aa: CASTGASTDTQYF
j_gene: TRBJ2-7; d_gene: TRBD2; v_gene: TRBV6-2/TRBV6-3; abundance: once; CDR3nt: TGTGCCAGCAGCGAAGGACTAGCGGTTGGGTACGAGCAGTACTTC; CDR3aa: CASSEGLAVGYEQYF
j_gene: TRBJ1-1; d_gene: NA; v_gene: TRBV24-1; abundance: NA; CDR3nt: TGTGCCACCAGTGACCCCTCGACAGGGAACACTGAAGCTTTCTTT; CDR3aa: CATSDPSTGNTEAFF
j_gene: TRBJ1-1; d_gene: TRBD1; v_gene: TRBV5-1; abundance: NA; CDR3nt: TGCGCCAGCAGCCGGGGACAGGGAGAGACTGAAGCTTTCTTT; CDR3aa: CASSRGQGETEAFF
j_gene: TRBJ2-1; d_gene: NA; v_gene: TRBV6-5; abundance: NA; CDR3nt: TGTGCCAGCAGTCCCCAGGGCAGGGTGGGCAATGAGCAGTTCTTC; CDR3aa: CASSPQGRVGNEQFF
j_gene: TRBJ1-5; d_gene: TRBD1; v_gene: TRBV4-2; abundance: NA; CDR3nt: TGTGCCAGCAGCCTCGCCAAGATAGACAGGGACTACCAGCCCCAGCATTTT; CDR3aa: CASSLAKIDRDYQPQHF
j_gene: TRBJ2-5; d_gene: TRBD1; v_gene: TRBV28; abundance: NA; CDR3nt: TGTGCCAGCAGTTCCCCCGGACAGGGGTTTGAGACCCAGTACTTC; CDR3aa: CASSSPGQGFETQYF
j_gene: TRBJ2-7; d_gene: TRBD1; v_gene: TRBV15; abundance: NA; CDR3nt: TGTGCCACCAGCAAAATTGGACAGGGTTTCTTCTACGAGCAGTACTTC; CDR3aa: CATSKIGQGFFYEQYF
j_gene: TRBJ2-2; d_gene: NA; v_gene: TRBV27; abundance: NA; CDR3nt: TGTGCCAGCTCCCGGGTCGGCCCCTCCAACACCGGGGAGCTGTTTTTT; CDR3aa: CASSRVGPSNTGELFF
j_gene: TRBJ1-1; d_gene: NA; v_gene: TRBV19; abundance: NA; CDR3nt: TGTGCCAGTAGTACCGAAATGAACACTGAAGCTTTCTTT; CDR3aa: CASSTEMNTEAFF
j_gene: TRBJ1-2; d_gene: NA; v_gene: TRBV12-3/TRBV12-4; abundance: NA; CDR3nt: TGTGCCAGCAGTTTTTTAAATGGCTACACCTTC; CDR3aa: CASSFLNGYTF
j_gene: TRBJ2-2; d_gene: TRBD1; v_gene: TRBV24-1; abundance: NA; CDR3nt: TGTGCCACCAGTGATATGGGACAGGGGGCATCGGGCACCGGGGAGCTGTTTTTT; CDR3aa: CATSDMGQGASGTGELFF
j_gene: TRBJ1-5; d_gene: NA; v_gene: TRBV5-1; abundance: NA; CDR3nt: TGCGCCAGCAGCTTGGCTGGACAAAATCAGCCCCAGCATTTT; CDR3aa: CASSLAGQNQPQHF
j_gene: TRBJ2-5; d_gene: NA; v_gene: TRBV7-2; abundance: NA; CDR3nt: TGTGCCAGCACGGTGACCTGGCTATCTGCGGAGACCCAGTACTTC; CDR3aa: CASTVTWLSAETQYF
j_gene: TRBJ2-4; d_gene: NA; v_gene: TRBV4-2; abundance: NA; CDR3nt: TGTGCCAGCAGCCAAGGTGTGGGCGGGGAAAACATTCAGTACTTC; CDR3aa: CASSQGVGGENIQYF
j_gene: TRBJ2-3; d_gene: TRBD2; v_gene: TRBV5-4; abundance: NA; CDR3nt: TGTGCCAGCAGCTTGAACCTAGCGGGAGGAGCAGATACGCAGTATTTT; CDR3aa: CASSLNLAGGADTQYF
j_gene: TRBJ2-1; d_gene: NA; v_gene: TRBV3-1/TRBV3-2; abundance: NA; CDR3nt: TGTGCCAGCAGCTTTTCCTCCGGGAACAATTACAATGAGCAGTTCTTC; CDR3aa: CASSFSSGNNYNEQFF
j_gene: TRBJ2-5; d_gene: NA; v_gene: TRBV5-6; abundance: NA; CDR3nt: TGTGCCAGCAGCTTTTATAGACTAGGGGACCAGTACTTC; CDR3aa: CASSFYRLGDQYF
j_gene: TRBJ2-7; d_gene: TRBD2; v_gene: TRBV5-1; abundance: NA; CDR3nt: TGCGCCAGCAGCTGGGGGGGACTAGCGGGAGGGCCCGGCGAGCAGTACTTC; CDR3aa: CASSWGGLAGGPGEQYF
j_gene: TRBJ2-3; d_gene: NA; v_gene: TRBV19; abundance: NA; CDR3nt: TGTGCCAGTAGTCCCCCCGGGGTGAGAGCCACAGATACGCAGTATTTT; CDR3aa: CASSPPGVRATDTQYF
j_gene: TRBJ2-7; d_gene: NA; v_gene: TRBV12-3/TRBV12-4; abundance: NA; CDR3nt: TGTGCCAGCACGGCTTCCCCTTACGAGCAGTACTTC; CDR3aa: CASTASPYEQYF
j_gene: TRBJ2-7; d_gene: TRBD2; v_gene: TRBV7-3; abundance: NA; CDR3nt: TGTGCCAGCAGCTTAGGCCCCCCCACTAGCGGGAGGAGTCGGGATAATGAGCAGTACTTC; CDR3aa: CASSLGPPTSGRSRDNEQYF
j_gene: TRBJ2-2; d_gene: TRBD2; v_gene: TRBV24-1; abundance: NA; CDR3nt: TGTGCCACCAGTGCCTCTAGCGGGAACACCGGGGAGCTGTTTTTT; CDR3aa: CATSASSGNTGELFF
j_gene: TRBJ2-1; d_gene: TRBD2; v_gene: TRBV19; abundance: NA; CDR3nt: TGTGCCAGTAGTGTATGGACTAGCGGGAGAAATGAGCAGTTCTTC; CDR3aa: CASSVWTSGRNEQFF
j_gene: TRBJ2-3; d_gene: NA; v_gene: TRBV24-1; abundance: NA; CDR3nt: TGTGCCACCAGTGATCAGGACAGACACACAGATACGCAGTATTTT; CDR3aa: CATSDQDRHTDTQYF
j_gene: TRBJ1-2; d_gene: TRBD1; v_gene: TRBV6-5; abundance: NA; CDR3nt: TGTGCCAGCAGCCCAGACAGGGGACCAACCAGCTACACCTTC; CDR3aa: CASSPDRGPTSYTF
j_gene: TRBJ1-4; d_gene: NA; v_gene: TRBV5-1; abundance: few; CDR3nt: TGCGCCAGCAGCCCCAACGGGAATGAAAAACTGTTTTTT; CDR3aa: CASSPNGNEKLFF
j_gene: TRBJ2-2; d_gene: NA; v_gene: TRBV3-1/TRBV3-2; abundance: NA; CDR3nt: TGTGCCAGCAGCCCATGGACTACGAACACCGGGGAGCTGTTTTTT; CDR3aa: CASSPWTTNTGELFF
j_gene: TRBJ2-7; d_gene: NA; v_gene: TRBV7-9; abundance: NA; CDR3nt: TGTGCCAGCAGCCAGACTTTACCCTACGAGCAGTACTTC; CDR3aa: CASSQTLPYEQYF
j_gene: TRBJ1-5; d_gene: TRBD1; v_gene: TRBV27; abundance: NA; CDR3nt: TGTGCCAGCAGTACCGACAGGGGTGGCAATCAGCCCCAGCATTTT; CDR3aa: CASSTDRGGNQPQHF
j_gene: TRBJ2-3; d_gene: NA; v_gene: TRBV19; abundance: NA; CDR3nt: TGTGCCAGTAAGAGCCTGGAGTTTACAGATACGCAGTATTTT; CDR3aa: CASKSLEFTDTQYF
j_gene: TRBJ2-7; d_gene: NA; v_gene: TRBV19; abundance: NA; CDR3nt: TGTGCCAGTAGGGCCGAGCTTGGCGGAACCTACGAGCAGTACTTC; CDR3aa: CASRAELGGTYEQYF